These T cell receptor beta chains were read from a single sample in a study of CD8 T cells in Susac syndrome. TCRdb re-derived calls from the immunoSEQ multiplex PCR reads in MiXCR, one entry per CDR3 protein. The sample contains roughly 190,000 distinct CDR3 sequences, roughly 90% of which appear only once. Source material: CD4+ T cells from PBMCs. The receptor source for this set is a human donor with Susac syndrome. CDR3s include the opening cysteine and the closing phenylalanine or tryptophan. A D gene is named only where the DNA matches it firmly. The listing skips clone size in some rows; elsewhere it reads once, few, many or a size class.

CDR3aa: CAIRPGQGNTGELFF; CDR3nt: TGTGCCATCAGACCGGGACAGGGAAACACCGGGGAGCTGTTTTTT; v_gene: TRBV10-3; j_gene: TRBJ2-2; abundance: NA; d_gene: TRBD1
CDR3aa: CASSLVSGTSGLNEQFF; CDR3nt: TGCGCCAGCAGCTTGGTCTCCGGGACTAGCGGGCTCAATGAGCAGTTCTTC; v_gene: TRBV5-1; j_gene: TRBJ2-1; abundance: NA; d_gene: TRBD2
CDR3aa: CASGGGERWNEQFF; CDR3nt: TGTGCCTCAGGGGGGGGAGAGAGATGGAATGAGCAGTTCTTC; v_gene: TRBV19; j_gene: TRBJ2-1; abundance: NA; d_gene: NA
CDR3aa: CASSQIAGTGYTGELFF; CDR3nt: TGTGCCAGCAGCCAAATCGCCGGGACAGGGTACACCGGGGAGCTGTTTTTT; v_gene: TRBV7-9; j_gene: TRBJ2-2; abundance: NA; d_gene: TRBD1
CDR3aa: CASSESKATDTQYF; CDR3nt: TGCGCCAGCAGTGAGTCAAAGGCTACAGATACGCAGTATTTT; v_gene: TRBV10-1; j_gene: TRBJ2-3; abundance: NA; d_gene: NA
CDR3aa: CAWSEGLWGYTF; CDR3nt: TGTGCCTGGAGTGAGGGGCTGTGGGGCTACACCTTC; v_gene: TRBV30; j_gene: TRBJ1-2; abundance: NA; d_gene: NA
CDR3aa: CASSPVSSGQGGYTF; CDR3nt: TGTGCCAGCAGCCCCGTGTCGTCGGGTCAAGGTGGCTACACCTTC; v_gene: TRBV5-4; j_gene: TRBJ1-2; abundance: NA; d_gene: NA
CDR3aa: CASSAGTGYGYTF; CDR3nt: TGTGCCAGCAGCGCTGGGACAGGCTATGGCTACACCTTC; v_gene: TRBV7-9; j_gene: TRBJ1-2; abundance: once; d_gene: TRBD1
CDR3aa: CASSLDQGAGYNEQFF; CDR3nt: TGTGCCAGCAGCTTAGATCAGGGGGCGGGTTACAATGAGCAGTTCTTC; v_gene: TRBV7-2; j_gene: TRBJ2-1; abundance: NA; d_gene: TRBD1
CDR3aa: CASSFSSGVGNQPQHF; CDR3nt: TGTGCCAGCAGTTTTAGTTCAGGGGTTGGCAATCAGCCCCAGCATTTT; v_gene: TRBV28; j_gene: TRBJ1-5; abundance: NA; d_gene: NA
CDR3aa: CSAAREGAGETQYF; CDR3nt: TGCAGTGCTGCACGAGAAGGGGCCGGGGAGACCCAGTACTTC; v_gene: TRBV20-1; j_gene: TRBJ2-5; abundance: NA; d_gene: NA
CDR3aa: CASSDPLGTEAFF; CDR3nt: TGTGCCAGCAGTGACCCCCTAGGCACTGAAGCTTTCTTT; v_gene: TRBV25-1; j_gene: TRBJ1-1; abundance: NA; d_gene: NA
CDR3aa: CASSPWVGARGELFF; CDR3nt: TGTGCCAGCAGTCCCTGGGTGGGGGCCCGGGGGGAGCTGTTTTTT; v_gene: TRBV7-3; j_gene: TRBJ2-2; abundance: NA; d_gene: NA
CDR3aa: CASSYRATSTDTQYF; CDR3nt: TGTGCCAGCAGTTACAGGGCGACTAGCACAGATACGCAGTATTTT; v_gene: TRBV6-5; j_gene: TRBJ2-3; abundance: NA; d_gene: NA
CDR3aa: CSASGTSGSADTQYF; CDR3nt: TGCAGTGCTAGTGGGACTAGCGGGAGCGCAGATACGCAGTATTTT; v_gene: TRBV20-1; j_gene: TRBJ2-3; abundance: NA; d_gene: TRBD2
CDR3aa: CASSATVPQETQYF; CDR3nt: TGTGCCAGCAGTGCCACAGTCCCTCAAGAGACCCAGTACTTC; v_gene: TRBV2; j_gene: TRBJ2-5; abundance: NA; d_gene: NA
CDR3aa: CASSLGQVNSPLHF; CDR3nt: TGTGCCAGCAGCTTGGGACAGGTCAATTCACCCCTCCACTTT; v_gene: TRBV28; j_gene: TRBJ1-6; abundance: NA; d_gene: TRBD1
CDR3aa: CASRDRGRRAYEQYF; CDR3nt: TGTGCCAGCCGGGACAGGGGAAGGAGGGCCTACGAGCAGTACTTC; v_gene: TRBV21-1; j_gene: TRBJ2-7; abundance: NA; d_gene: NA
CDR3aa: CASSLADPRAEQYF; CDR3nt: TGCGCCAGCAGCTTGGCGGACCCCCGCGCCGAGCAGTACTTC; v_gene: TRBV5-1; j_gene: TRBJ2-7; abundance: NA; d_gene: NA
CDR3aa: CSARDVETSRLAADEQYF; CDR3nt: TGCAGTGCTAGAGATGTCGAGACTAGCCGGCTTGCGGCGGACGAGCAGTACTTC; v_gene: TRBV20-1; j_gene: TRBJ2-7; abundance: NA; d_gene: TRBD2
CDR3aa: CASSLASSYNEQFF; CDR3nt: TGCGCCAGCAGCTTGGCTAGCTCCTACAATGAGCAGTTCTTC; v_gene: TRBV5-1; j_gene: TRBJ2-1; abundance: NA; d_gene: NA
CDR3aa: CASSNPTGNYGYTF; CDR3nt: TGTGCCAGTAGTAACCCCACAGGGAACTATGGCTACACCTTC; v_gene: TRBV19; j_gene: TRBJ1-2; abundance: NA; d_gene: NA
CDR3aa: CAWSVRAGRNNEQFF; CDR3nt: TGTGCCTGGAGTGTACGGGCAGGGAGGAACAATGAGCAGTTCTTC; v_gene: TRBV30; j_gene: TRBJ2-1; abundance: NA; d_gene: NA
CDR3aa: CASSLGWVVDTEAFF; CDR3nt: TGTGCCAGCAGCTTAGGTTGGGTCGTGGACACTGAAGCTTTCTTT; v_gene: TRBV7-9; j_gene: TRBJ1-1; abundance: NA; d_gene: NA
CDR3aa: CASSGRGGRFPYGYTF; CDR3nt: TGTGCCAGCAGCGGACGGGGGGGGCGATTCCCCTATGGCTACACCTTC; v_gene: TRBV9; j_gene: TRBJ1-2; abundance: NA; d_gene: NA
CDR3aa: CASSRKASGSYEQYF; CDR3nt: TGTGCCAGCAGCCGAAAGGCTAGCGGGAGCTACGAGCAGTACTTC; v_gene: TRBV7-2; j_gene: TRBJ2-7; abundance: few; d_gene: TRBD2
CDR3aa: CTSSQDLPVSNTIYF; CDR3nt: TGCACCAGCAGCCAAGATCTACCCGTGTCAAACACCATATATTTT; v_gene: TRBV1; j_gene: TRBJ1-3; abundance: NA; d_gene: NA
CDR3aa: CASSLGQFQETQYF; CDR3nt: TGTGCCAGCAGCTTGGGGCAGTTCCAAGAGACCCAGTACTTC; v_gene: TRBV5-6; j_gene: TRBJ2-5; abundance: few; d_gene: NA
CDR3aa: CSASETGSYGYTF; CDR3nt: TGCAGTGCTAGTGAGACAGGGTCCTATGGCTACACCTTC; v_gene: TRBV20-1; j_gene: TRBJ1-2; abundance: NA; d_gene: TRBD1
CDR3aa: CASSIAGDNNSPLHF; CDR3nt: TGTGCCAGTAGTATTGCCGGAGATAATAATTCACCCCTCCACTTT; v_gene: TRBV19; j_gene: TRBJ1-6; abundance: NA; d_gene: NA
CDR3aa: CASSITDRRHSPLHF; CDR3nt: TGTGCCAGCAGCATCACGGACAGGCGTCATTCACCCCTCCACTTT; v_gene: TRBV5-6; j_gene: TRBJ1-6; abundance: NA; d_gene: TRBD1